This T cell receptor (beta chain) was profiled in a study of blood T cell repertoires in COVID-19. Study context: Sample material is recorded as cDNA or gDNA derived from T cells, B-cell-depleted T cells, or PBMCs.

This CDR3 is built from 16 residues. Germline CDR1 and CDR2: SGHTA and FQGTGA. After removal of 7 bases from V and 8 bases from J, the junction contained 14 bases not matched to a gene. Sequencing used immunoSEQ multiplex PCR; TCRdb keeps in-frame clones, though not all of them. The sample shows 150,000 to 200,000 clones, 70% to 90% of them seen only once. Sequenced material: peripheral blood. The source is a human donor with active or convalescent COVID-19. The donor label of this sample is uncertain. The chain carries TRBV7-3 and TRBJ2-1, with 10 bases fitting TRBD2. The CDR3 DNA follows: TGTGCCAGCACCCTTTGGTTGAGCGGGAGGGCCGATGAGCAGTTCTTC. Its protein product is CASTLWLSGRADEQFF.